One sample yielded the 24 T cell receptor beta chains listed below, sequenced in a study of blood T cell repertoires in COVID-19. The repertoire was sequenced with immunoSEQ multiplex PCR; TCRdb's copy has only in-frame clones and lacks some. Of some 70,000 clones in the sample, approximately 84% were seen once. The material sequenced was peripheral blood. The receptors were gathered from a man between 45 and 60 years old with COVID-19, enrolled during active disease.

The genes are TRBV7-2 and TRBJ1-3; 8 nucleotides agree with TRBD1. The CDR3 runs to 16 residues. The V segment lost 3 bases and the J segment 4 bases; nucleotides outside the gene matches: 8. Germline CDR1 is SGHTA and CDR2 is FQGNSA. The CDR3 nucleotides are TGTGCCAGCAGCTTTCTAGACAGGGGAATCGGAAACACCATATATTTT. It specifies CASSFLDRGIGNTIYF.

This chain joins TRBV29-1 and TRBJ2-7; D not certain. Between the trimmed V and J ends, which lost 0 bases and 4 bases, there was a span of 7 bases. From germline, CDR1 is SQVTM and CDR2 ANQGSEA. The CDR3 runs to 12 residues. For the CDR3, the DNA is TGCAGCGTTGAAGAGGCACCTTACGAGCAGTACTTC. Translation gives CSVEEAPYEQYF.

V and J are TRBV25-1 and TRBJ1-2; the match to TRBD1 covers 9 bases. V lost 4 bases, J lost 3 bases, and 6 bases stayed unmatched. This CDR3 is 15 amino acids long. Germline V gene data show CDR1 as MGHDK and CDR2 as SYGVNS. CDR3: CASSGRDRAYYGYTF. The CDR3 DNA sequence: TGTGCCAGCAGTGGCCGGGACAGGGCATACTATGGCTACACCTTC.

The chain combines TRBV5-4 with TRBJ1-6; possibly TRBD1 for D (6 bases). V was shortened by 4 bases and J by 7 bases, with 21 bases between the two germline ends. The CDR3 has 17 residues. Germline V lookup: CDR1 SGHNT, CDR2 YYREEE (reference sequence). The CDR3 sequence: CASSTLTPGQGNSPLHF. CDR3 in DNA: TGTGCCAGCAGCACCCTGACTCCGGGACAAGGAAATTCACCCCTCCACTTT.

The chain recombines TRBV6-1 with TRBJ1-1; D possibly corresponds to TRBD1 (6 bases). CDR3 size: 14 residues. Trimming removed 3 bases at V and 1 base at J, with 9 bases between. Per the germline V gene, CDR1 is MNHNS and CDR2 is SASEGT. CDR3 sequence (DNA): TGTGCCAGCAGTGACGGCAGGGGGAACACTGAAGCTTTCTTT. This translates into CASSDGRGNTEAFF.

The CDR3 DNA is TGTGCCAGCACCAAACGTGGACGCGGGGCTAGCACAGATACGCAGTATTTT. Encoded protein: CASTKRGRGASTDTQYF. V gene TRBV27 combines with J gene TRBJ2-3; possibly TRBD2 for D (6 bases). The CDR3 has 17 residues. V was trimmed by 7 bases and J by 0 bases, leaving 20 bases between them. Germline CDR1 is MNHEY and CDR2 is SMNVEV (reference sequence).

J is TRBJ1-4 and V is TRBV20-1; D gene uncertain. From germline, CDR1 is DFQATT and CDR2 SNEGSKA (reference sequence). This CDR3 has 13 amino acids. Trimming took off 3 bases at V and 2 bases at J, with 7 bases between the two ends. The CDR3 spells CSASRLTNEKLFF. The CDR3, as DNA: TGCAGTGCTAGTCGTCTTACTAATGAAAAACTGTTTTTT.

This clone was recorded once. V gene TRBV19 combines with J gene TRBJ1-6; TRBD1 agrees at 7 bases. The ends lost 3 bases at V and 4 bases at J; junction bases unmatched: 12. This CDR3 region has 18 residues. Germline lookup yields CDR1 LNHDA and CDR2 SQIVND (reference sequence). CDR3 in amino acids: CASSITQTGSGYNSPLHF. CDR3 in DNA: TGTGCCAGTAGTATCACCCAGACAGGGAGTGGATATAATTCACCCCTCCACTTT.

The chain couples TRBV9 to TRBJ2-6; tentative D call: TRBD1 (6 bases). V was trimmed by 1 base and J by 0 bases, leaving 14 bases between them. Germline V gives CDR1 SGDLS, CDR2 YYNGEE. The CDR3 is made up of 18 amino acids. CDR3 nucleotides: TGTGCCAGCAGCGTATACAGGGCCTCGACCTCTGGGGCCAACGTCCTGACTTTC. This sequence encodes CASSVYRASTSGANVLTF.

The J gene is TRBJ2-1, the V gene TRBV19; 8 positions match TRBD2. CDR3 length: 14 residues. Germline trimming cut 6 bases from V and 14 bases from J; bases unmatched to any gene: 15. Germline V gene sequence: CDR1 LNHDA, CDR2 SQIVND (reference sequence). CDR3: CASRRREVSYPEFF. The CDR3 DNA reads as TGTGCCAGTAGAAGGCGGGAGGTCTCCTACCCCGAGTTCTTC.

This chain uses TRBV27 with TRBJ2-3, with 7 positions matching TRBD2. Trimming cost V 0 bases and J 0 bases; bases outside gene matches: 3. CDR1 is MNHEY and CDR2 is SMNVEV in the germline V gene (reference sequence). CDR3 size: 16 residues. CDR3 coding DNA: TGTGCCAGCAGTTTATCGGGACTACTCAGCACAGATACGCAGTATTTT. Protein product: CASSLSGLLSTDTQYF.

This sequence joins TRBV19 and TRBJ2-1; 11 bases agree with TRBD1. V shed 7 bases and J 4 bases; nucleotides not matched to a gene: 12. Germline V gene sequence: CDR1 LNHDA, CDR2 SQIVND (reference sequence). This CDR3 has 17 residues. The CDR3 DNA reads TGTGCCAGTACCCACAGAGGGACAGGGGGTATTTACAATGAGCAGTTCTTC. It is translated as CASTHRGTGGIYNEQFF.

CDR3 sequence: CASFRAGGFSGELFF. The CDR3 nucleotides read TGTGCCAGTTTTCGTGCGGGAGGGTTCTCCGGGGAGCTGTTTTTT. The chain joins TRBV6-5 to TRBJ2-2; TRBD2 aligns across 9 bases. Per germline, CDR1 MNHEY and CDR2 SVGAGI. The CDR3 sequence is 15 residues long. V dropped 9 bases and J dropped 6; count of bases not matched to a gene: 11.

The gene calls are TRBV5-1 and TRBJ2-3; D remains ambiguous. Between the trimmed V and J ends, which lost 4 bases and 3 bases, there was a span of 9 bases. This CDR3 contains 13 residues. Germline lookup yields CDR1 SGHRS and CDR2 YFSETQ. The CDR3 protein is CASSRVVTDTQYF. The DNA of the CDR3 is TGCGCCAGCAGCCGGGTAGTGACAGATACGCAGTATTTT.

The chain couples TRBV7-6 to TRBJ2-5, with TRBD2 matching 7 bases. In germline, CDR1 is SGHVS, CDR2 FNYEAQ. The CDR3 sequence is 15 residues long. The ends lost 3 bases at V and 3 bases at J; junction bases unmatched: 7. Written as DNA, the CDR3 is TGTGCCAGCAGCTTCGCCAGCGGGGCAAAAGAGACCCAGTACTTC. As protein: CASSFASGAKETQYF.

The chain uses TRBV4-3 and TRBJ2-7; D possibly corresponds to TRBD2 (6 bases). V lost 0 bases and J 6 bases, leaving 15 bases between the germline ends. The CDR3 consists of 15 residues. Germline values: CDR1 LGHNA, CDR2 YSLEER. DNA for the CDR3: TGCGCCAGCAGCCAAGATCTTGACCAGCGGGTCGAGCAGTACTTC. The encoded protein is CASSQDLDQRVEQYF.

The genes are TRBV5-1 and TRBJ1-6; the D gene is possibly TRBD1 (5 bases). The CDR3 length is 16 residues. The germline V gene has CDR1 SGHRS and CDR2 YFSETQ. The V end was cut by 4 bases, the J end by 10 bases, with 21 bases between. This CDR3 is CASSLGRGRIRSPLHF. CDR3 nucleotides: TGCGCCAGCAGCCTGGGCCGGGGGAGGATTCGGTCACCCCTCCACTTT.

The chain uses TRBV5-4 and TRBJ2-1; 11 bases align to TRBD2. The CDR3 is made up of 14 amino acids. Per the germline V gene, CDR1 is SGHNT and CDR2 is YYREEE (reference sequence). V dropped 1 base and J dropped 8; count of bases not matched to a gene: 2. CDR3 sequence reads: CASSLTSGSDEQFF. Written as DNA, the CDR3 is TGTGCCAGCAGCTTGACTAGCGGGAGCGATGAGCAGTTCTTC. Using reference TRBV5-4 and TRBJ2-1 for the parts outside the CDR3, the full variable domain is ETGVTQSPTHLIKTRGQQVTLRCSSQSGHNTVSWYQQALGQGPQFIFQYYREEENGRGNFPPRFSGLQFPNYSSELNVNALELDDSALYLCASSLTSGSDEQFFGPGTRLTVL.

V usage is TRBV11-2 and J usage is TRBJ2-1; TRBD1 matches at 7 bases. This CDR3 contains 14 residues. J lost 9 bases, V lost 0 bases, and 5 bases had no gene match. Germline values: CDR1 SGHAT, CDR2 FQNNGV. The CDR3 DNA reads TGTGCCAGCAGCTTAGAGAGGACAGGCGGTGAGCAGTTCTTC. This translates into CASSLERTGGEQFF.

V and J are TRBV7-3 and TRBJ2-2, with D unclear. The CDR3 spans 15 residues. The germline gives CDR1 SGHTA, CDR2 FQGTGA. V lost 5 bases and J lost 0, with 10 bases in between. CDR3 bases: TGTGCCAGCAGCCCCACCCAGGCGAACACCGGGGAGCTGTTTTTT. Translating gives CASSPTQANTGELFF.

The chain couples TRBV2 to TRBJ1-5; 7 nucleotides match TRBD1. The CDR3 sequence is 14 residues long. Germline CDR1 SNHLY, CDR2 FYNNEI. Trimming removed 5 bases from V and 2 bases from J; junction bases left unmatched: 3. CDR3 bases: TGTGCCAGCAGTACCGACAGGGGCAATCAGCCCCAGCATTTT. Translation gives CASSTDRGNQPQHF.

The gene calls are TRBV19 and TRBJ1-1; tentatively, D is TRBD1 (5 bases). Per the germline V gene, CDR1 is LNHDA and CDR2 is SQIVND (reference sequence). V shed 5 bases and J shed 1 base, with 11 bases lying between them. The CDR3 has 14 residues. The CDR3 spells CASSPTVTNTEAFF. The CDR3 bases are TGTGCCAGTAGTCCGACAGTTACGAACACTGAAGCTTTCTTT.

The V call is TRBV7-9, the J call TRBJ2-1; D perhaps matches TRBD2 (5 bases). Trimming took 1 base from V and 7 from J, leaving 5 bases between them. The CDR3 runs to 12 residues. CDR1 is SEHNR, CDR2 FQNEAQ, per germline (reference sequence). CDR3 in DNA: TGTGCCAGCAGCTTAGGGGAGAATGAGCAGTTCTTC. This encodes CASSLGENEQFF. Together with reference TRBV7-9 and TRBJ2-1, the CDR3 gives the full variable domain: DTGVSQNPRHKITKRGQNVTFRCDPISEHNRLYWYRQTLGQGPEFLTYFQNEAQLEKSRLLSDRFSAERPKGSFSTLEIQRTEQGDSAMYLCASSLGENEQFFGPGTRLTVL.

V gene TRBV4-2 combines with J gene TRBJ2-1, with 10 bases aligning to TRBD2. CDR3 size: 17 residues. V gave up 1 base and J gave up 3 bases; unmatched junction bases: 6. Germline CDR1 is LGHNA and CDR2 is YNFKEQ. The CDR3 coding sequence is TGTGCCAGCAGCCAAGTTCTAGCGGGAGCAGTCTACAATGAGCAGTTCTTC. It yields the protein CASSQVLAGAVYNEQFF.